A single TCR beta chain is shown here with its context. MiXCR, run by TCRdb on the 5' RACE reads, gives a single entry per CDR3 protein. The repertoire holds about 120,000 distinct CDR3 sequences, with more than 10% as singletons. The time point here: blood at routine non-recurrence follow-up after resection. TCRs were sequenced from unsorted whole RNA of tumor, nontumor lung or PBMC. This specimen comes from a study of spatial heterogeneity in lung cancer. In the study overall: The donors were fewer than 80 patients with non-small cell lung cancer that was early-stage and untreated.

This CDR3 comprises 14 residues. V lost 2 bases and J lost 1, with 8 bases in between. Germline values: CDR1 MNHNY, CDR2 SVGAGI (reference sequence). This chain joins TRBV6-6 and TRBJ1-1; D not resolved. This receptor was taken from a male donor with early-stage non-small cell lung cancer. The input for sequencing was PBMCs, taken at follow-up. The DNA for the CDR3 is TGTGCCAGCAGTTACATGGAGGAGAACACTGAAGCTTTCTTT. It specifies CASSYMEENTEAFF.